The 13 T cell receptor beta chains given below trace back to one sample, sequenced in a study of T cells in women clearing cervical HPV infection. Sequencing used immunoSEQ multiplex PCR; TCRdb keeps in-frame clones, though not all of them. Its listing shows some 40,000 clones. Sequencing was performed on blood buffy coat. Receptors were obtained from a woman between 18 and 75 years old with a cervical HPV16 infection that either progressed to CIN3+ or cleared (not recorded which).

To note about this clone: With the read ending 3 residues before the CDR3 end, the germline J gene is used to fill in that end. This chain links TRBV20-1 with TRBJ2-3, with 7 nucleotides matching TRBD1. V was clipped by 5 bases and J by 3 bases; unmatched bases: 2. The CDR3 loop spans 12 amino acids. The germline gives CDR1 DFQATT, CDR2 SNEGSKA (reference sequence). The CDR3 bases that were read are TGCAGTGCTGAGACAGGGACAGATACG. Translation gives CSAETGTDT. The CDR3 in full is CSAETGTDTQYF.

Worth noting for this clone: From the germline J gene comes the end of the CDR3, since the read stops 3 residues before it. The chain has TRBV4-1 and TRBJ1-2, with TRBD1 identical over 7 bases. Losses at the gene ends were 1 base for V and 3 bases for J; bases not matched to a gene: 2. Germline V gives CDR1 MGHRA, CDR2 YSYEKL. The CDR3 runs 14 residues. The CDR3 DNA, read in part, is TGCGCCAGCAGCCAAGGACAGGGTCACTATGGC. Its protein product is CASSQGQGHYG. The CDR3 as a whole reads CASSQGQGHYGYTF.

On this clone: Read sequence stops 3 residues before the CDR3 end, and the germline J gene provides the missing end. The V and J genes are TRBV29-1 and TRBJ2-2; 8 nucleotides match TRBD1. With 7 bases clipped from V and 8 bases from J, the junction kept 12 bases outside the gene matches. The CDR3 totals 14 residues. Looked up from germline, CDR1 is SQVTM and CDR2 is ANQGSEA. The DNA read from the CDR3 is TGCAGCGCCGAGGCCCGCCAGGGGGCTGGGGAG. This encodes CSAEARQGAGE. The CDR3, in full, reads CSAEARQGAGELFF.

Notes on this clone: The CDR3 goes on 3 residues after the read ends, and that part is filled in from the germline J gene. The chain joins TRBV19 to TRBJ2-3; D remains unclear. Trimming took off 2 bases at V and 1 base at J, with 7 bases between the two ends. The CDR3 contains 14 residues. Germline V gene lookup returns CDR1 LNHDA and CDR2 SQIVND (reference sequence). CDR3 bases read: TGTGCCAGTAGTATAAGGTCGCGCACAGATACG. It specifies CASSIRSRTDT. The entire CDR3 protein reads CASSIRSRTDTQYF.

Regarding this clone: The sequenced fragment ends 3 residues before the CDR3 boundary, so the rest is inferred from the germline J gene. The chain employs TRBV6-4 and TRBJ2-2, with D perhaps matching TRBD2 (5 bases). Germline values: CDR1 MRHNA, CDR2 SNTAGT. This CDR3 region has 15 residues. The ends were cut back, 6 bases at V and 5 bases at J, with 16 bases in the middle. The CDR3: CASSVEASQTGELFF. The DNA read from the CDR3 is TGTGCCAGCAGCGTAGAGGCTAGCCAAACCGGGGAG.

About this clone itself: The CDR3 is cut off 3 residues early in the read; its end comes from the germline J gene. The rearrangement uses TRBV7-6 and TRBJ2-1; the D is unclear. The length of the CDR3 is 13 residues. The germline CDR1 and CDR2 sequences are SGHVS and FNYEAQ. V gave up 2 bases and J gave up 5 bases, with 7 bases separating them. The CDR3 sequence: CASSLNIHNEQFF. Incomplete CDR3 DNA: TGTGCCAGCAGCTTAAACATCCACAATGAG. The whole variable domain, filled in from reference TRBV7-6 and TRBJ2-1, reads GAGVSQSPRYKVTKRGQDVALRCDPISGHVSLYWYRQALGQGPEFLTYFNYEAQQDKSGLPNDRFSAERPEGSISTLTIQRTEQRDSAMYRCASSLNIHNEQFFGPGTRLTVL.

With regard to this clone: The CDR3 is cut off 3 residues early in the read; its end comes from the germline J gene. This chain joins TRBV5-1 and TRBJ2-3; 8 bases agree with TRBD1. Trimming cost V 0 bases and J 5 bases; bases outside gene matches: 5. The germline CDR1 and CDR2 sequences are SGHRS and YFSETQ. The CDR3 has 15 amino acids. The chain's CDR3 is CASSLGTGYKDTQYF. The CDR3 bases that were read are TGCGCCAGCAGCTTGGGGACAGGGTATAAAGATACG.

Regarding this clone: The read stops 3 residues short of the end of the CDR3; the missing end is completed from the germline J gene. The chain has TRBV29-1 and TRBJ1-6; 9 positions match TRBD1. The ends lost 6 bases at V and 7 bases at J; junction bases unmatched: 13. Germline V gene sequence: CDR1 SQVTM, CDR2 ANQGSEA. The CDR3 has 16 residues. Partial CDR3 DNA: TGCAGCGTATTACTCGCCGGGACAGGGTGGAATTCACCC. Its protein is CSVLLAGTGWNSP. The CDR3 in its entirety is CSVLLAGTGWNSPLHF.

To note about this clone: The read ends 3 residues shy of where the CDR3 ends; the end is completed using the germline J gene. The chain is built from TRBV5-6 and TRBJ2-3; possibly TRBD2 for D (6 bases). The CDR3 is 14 residues long. Per germline, CDR1 SGHDT and CDR2 YYEEEE. Deletions cut 5 bases from V and 2 bases from J, with 12 bases between. The CDR3 region is CASSTWGVTDTQYF. Incomplete CDR3 DNA: TGTGCCAGCAGTACATGGGGGGTCACAGATACG.

With regard to this clone: The read falls 3 residues short of the CDR3 end, and the missing part is taken from the germline J gene. V is TRBV5-4 and J is TRBJ2-5, with D tentatively TRBD1 or TRBD2 (5 bases each). V dropped 3 bases and J dropped 5 bases, with 11 bases sitting between them. The V gene's germline CDR1 is SGHNT and CDR2 YYREEE (reference sequence). This CDR3 is 13 amino acids long. CDR3 DNA, as far as it was read: TGTGCCAGCAGCTATCAAGGGGAGGAGACC. Amino acids: CASSYQGEET. The CDR3 reads in full as CASSYQGEETQYF.

As concerns this clone: The read ends 3 residues shy of where the CDR3 ends; the end is completed using the germline J gene. The chain couples TRBV19 to TRBJ2-3, with 9 bases that match TRBD2. Germline lookup yields CDR1 LNHDA and CDR2 SQIVND (reference sequence). J lost 5 bases, V lost 8 bases, and 17 bases had no gene match. The CDR3 has 17 amino acids. The sequenced part of the CDR3 DNA is TGTGCCAGTGGGCTGGGAGGGGTGGTAGCGGGAGAAGATACG. It translates to CASGLGGVVAGEDT. The whole CDR3 is CASGLGGVVAGEDTQYF.

Remarks on this clone: Sequencing ends 3 residues short of the CDR3 end; the germline J gene provides the rest. This chain connects TRBV2 to TRBJ2-7, with D possibly being TRBD1 (5 bases). The CDR3 spans 14 residues. Germline V gene data show CDR1 as SNHLY and CDR2 as FYNNEI. V lost 3 bases, J lost 6 bases, and 15 bases lay in between. The CDR3 bases that were read are TGTGCCAGCAGTGAGCAAGGGCAGGGTCGCGAG. This sequence encodes CASSEQGQGRE. In full, the CDR3 is CASSEQGQGREQYF.

With respect to this clone: The read comes to an end 3 residues before the CDR3 does, leaving the germline J gene to fill in the end. The chain joins TRBV28 to TRBJ1-5; 9 bases line up with TRBD1. With 5 bases clipped from V and 2 bases from J, the junction kept 7 bases outside the gene matches. Per germline, CDR1 MDHEN and CDR2 SYDVKM. The CDR3 is 16 amino acids. The CDR3 loop reads CASSPWTGAGNQPQHF. The covered CDR3 bases are TGTGCCAGCAGTCCTTGGACAGGGGCTGGCAATCAGCCC.